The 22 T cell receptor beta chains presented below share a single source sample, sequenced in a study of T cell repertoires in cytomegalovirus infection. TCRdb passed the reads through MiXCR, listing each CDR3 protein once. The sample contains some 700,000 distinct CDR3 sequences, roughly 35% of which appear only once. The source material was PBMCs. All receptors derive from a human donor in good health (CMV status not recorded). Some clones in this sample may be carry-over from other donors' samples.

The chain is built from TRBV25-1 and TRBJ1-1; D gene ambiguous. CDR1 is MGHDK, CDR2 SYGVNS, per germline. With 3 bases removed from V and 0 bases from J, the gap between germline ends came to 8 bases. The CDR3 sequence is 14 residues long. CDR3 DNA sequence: TGTGCCAGCAGTGACCAGAGCCTGAACACTGAAGCTTTCTTT. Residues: CASSDQSLNTEAFF.

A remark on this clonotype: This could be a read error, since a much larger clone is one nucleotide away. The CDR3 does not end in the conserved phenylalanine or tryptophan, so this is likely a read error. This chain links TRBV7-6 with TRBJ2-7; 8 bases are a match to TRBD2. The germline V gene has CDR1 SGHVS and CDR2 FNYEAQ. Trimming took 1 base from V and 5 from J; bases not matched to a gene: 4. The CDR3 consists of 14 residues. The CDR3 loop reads CASSLGAGGNEQYY. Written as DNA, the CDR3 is TGTGCCAGCAGCTTAGGGGCGGGGGGCAACGAGCAGTACTAC.

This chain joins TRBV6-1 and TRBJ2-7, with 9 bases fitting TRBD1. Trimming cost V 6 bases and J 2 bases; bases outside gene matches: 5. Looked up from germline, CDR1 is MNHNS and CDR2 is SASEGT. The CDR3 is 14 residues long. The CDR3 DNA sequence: TGTGCCAGCAGGGGACAGGGAATAACCTACGAGCAGTACTTC. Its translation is CASRGQGITYEQYF.

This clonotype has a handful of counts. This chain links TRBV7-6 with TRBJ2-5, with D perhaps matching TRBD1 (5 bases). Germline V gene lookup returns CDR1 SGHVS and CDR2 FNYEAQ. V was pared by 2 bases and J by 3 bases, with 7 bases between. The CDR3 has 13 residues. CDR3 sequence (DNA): TGTGCCAGCAGCTTATCGGACAAAGAGACCCAGTACTTC. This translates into CASSLSDKETQYF.

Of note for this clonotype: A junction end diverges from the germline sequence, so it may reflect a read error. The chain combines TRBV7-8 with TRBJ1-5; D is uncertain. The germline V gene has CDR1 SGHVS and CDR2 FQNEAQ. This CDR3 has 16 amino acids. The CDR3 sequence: CASSLYGIKSNQPKHF. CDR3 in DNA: TGTGCCAGCAGCTTATACGGCATAAAGAGCAATCAGCCCAAGCATTTT. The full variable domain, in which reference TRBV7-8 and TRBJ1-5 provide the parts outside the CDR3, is GAGVSQSPRYKVAKRGQDVALRCDPISGHVSLFWYQQALGQGPEFLTYFQNEAQLDKSGLPSDRFFAERPEGSVSTLKIQRTQQEDSAVYLCASSLYGIKSNQPKHFGDGTRLSIL.

For the CDR3, the DNA is TGTGCCAGCAGCGTTAACACCCCTAACTATGGCTACACCTTC. Translating it yields CASSVNTPNYGYTF. The chain uses TRBV7-2 and TRBJ1-2; D is undetermined. Trimming removed 5 bases at V and 0 bases at J, with 10 bases between. Germline V gene lookup returns CDR1 SGHTA and CDR2 FQGNSA. This CDR3 contains 14 residues.

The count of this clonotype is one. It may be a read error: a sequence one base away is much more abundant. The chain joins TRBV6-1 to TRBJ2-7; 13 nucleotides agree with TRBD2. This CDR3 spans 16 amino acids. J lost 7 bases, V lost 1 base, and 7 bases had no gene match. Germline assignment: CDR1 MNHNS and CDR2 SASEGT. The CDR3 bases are TGTGCCAGCAGTGAAGTTCGGACTAGCGGGAGTCTGGAGCAGTACTTC. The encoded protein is CASSEVRTSGSLEQYF.

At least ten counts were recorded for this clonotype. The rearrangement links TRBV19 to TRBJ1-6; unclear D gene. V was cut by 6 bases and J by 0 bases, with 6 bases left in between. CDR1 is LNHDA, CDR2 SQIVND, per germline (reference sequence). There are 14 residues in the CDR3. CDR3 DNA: TGTGCCAGTAGCGGATACTCCTATAATTCACCCCTCCACTTT. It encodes CASSGYSYNSPLHF. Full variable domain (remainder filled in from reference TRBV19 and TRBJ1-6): DGGITQSPKYLFRKEGQNVTLSCEQNLNHDAMYWYRQDPGQGLRLIYYSQIVNDFQKGDIAEGYSVSREKKESFPLTVTSAQKNPTAFYLCASSGYSYNSPLHFGNGTRLTVT.

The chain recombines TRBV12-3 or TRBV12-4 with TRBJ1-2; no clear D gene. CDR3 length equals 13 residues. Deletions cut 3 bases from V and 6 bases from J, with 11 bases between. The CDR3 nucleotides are TGTGCCAGCAGTTTTTTAGAGGGAAATGGCTACACCTTC. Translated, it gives CASSFLEGNGYTF.

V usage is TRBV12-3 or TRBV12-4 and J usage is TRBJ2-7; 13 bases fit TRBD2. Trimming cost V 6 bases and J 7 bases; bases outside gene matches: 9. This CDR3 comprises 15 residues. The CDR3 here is CASSSPGLAGQEQYF. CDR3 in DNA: TGTGCCAGCAGCTCTCCGGGACTAGCGGGGCAAGAGCAGTACTTC.

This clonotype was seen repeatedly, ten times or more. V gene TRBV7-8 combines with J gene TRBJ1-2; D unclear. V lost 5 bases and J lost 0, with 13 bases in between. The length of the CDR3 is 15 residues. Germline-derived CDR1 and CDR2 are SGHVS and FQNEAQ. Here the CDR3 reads CASSPTDTTNYGYTF. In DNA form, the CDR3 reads TGTGCCAGCAGCCCCACAGACACAACTAACTATGGCTACACCTTC. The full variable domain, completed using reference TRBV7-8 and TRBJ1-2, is GAGVSQSPRYKVAKRGQDVALRCDPISGHVSLFWYQQALGQGPEFLTYFQNEAQLDKSGLPSDRFFAERPEGSVSTLKIQRTQQEDSAVYLCASSPTDTTNYGYTFGSGTRLTVV.

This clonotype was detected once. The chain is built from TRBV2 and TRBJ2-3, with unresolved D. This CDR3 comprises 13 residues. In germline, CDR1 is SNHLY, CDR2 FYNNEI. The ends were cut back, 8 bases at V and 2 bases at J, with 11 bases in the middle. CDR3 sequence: CASGRMVTDTQYF. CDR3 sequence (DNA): TGTGCCAGCGGGCGTATGGTCACAGATACGCAGTATTTT.

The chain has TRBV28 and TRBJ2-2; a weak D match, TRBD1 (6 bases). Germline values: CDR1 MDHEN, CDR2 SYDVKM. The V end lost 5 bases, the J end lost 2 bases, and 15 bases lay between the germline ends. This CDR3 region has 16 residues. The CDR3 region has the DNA TGTGCCAGCAGTCCTATGGGGGCTCGCAACACCGGGGAGCTGTTTTTT. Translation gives CASSPMGARNTGELFF.

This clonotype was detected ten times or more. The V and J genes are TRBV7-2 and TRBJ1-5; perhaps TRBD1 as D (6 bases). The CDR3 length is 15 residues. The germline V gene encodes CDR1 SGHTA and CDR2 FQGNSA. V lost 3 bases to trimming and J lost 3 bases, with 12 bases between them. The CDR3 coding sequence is TGTGCCAGCAGCTTCAGACAGGTGTACAATCAGCCCCAGCATTTT. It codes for CASSFRQVYNQPQHF.

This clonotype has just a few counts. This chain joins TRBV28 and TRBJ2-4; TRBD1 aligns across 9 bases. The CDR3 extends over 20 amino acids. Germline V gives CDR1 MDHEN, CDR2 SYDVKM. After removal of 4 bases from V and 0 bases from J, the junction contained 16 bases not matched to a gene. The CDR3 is CASSSSPGQGNPGAKNIQYF. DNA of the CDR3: TGTGCCAGCAGTTCGTCTCCCGGACAGGGGAATCCAGGAGCCAAAAACATTCAGTACTTC.

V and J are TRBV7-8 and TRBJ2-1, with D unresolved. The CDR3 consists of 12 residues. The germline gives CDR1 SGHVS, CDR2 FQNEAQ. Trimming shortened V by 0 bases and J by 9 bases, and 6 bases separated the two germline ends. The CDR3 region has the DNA TGTGCCAGCAGCTTAGCGCAGGTTGAGCAGTTCTTC. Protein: CASSLAQVEQFF.

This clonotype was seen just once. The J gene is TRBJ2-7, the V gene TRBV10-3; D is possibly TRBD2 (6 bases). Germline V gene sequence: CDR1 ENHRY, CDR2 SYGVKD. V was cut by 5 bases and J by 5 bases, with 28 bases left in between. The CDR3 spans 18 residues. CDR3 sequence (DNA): TGTGCCATCAGTATGTTAAAAGGTGGGGAGCGAGGGAGGAACGAGCAGTACTTC. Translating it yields CAISMLKGGERGRNEQYF.

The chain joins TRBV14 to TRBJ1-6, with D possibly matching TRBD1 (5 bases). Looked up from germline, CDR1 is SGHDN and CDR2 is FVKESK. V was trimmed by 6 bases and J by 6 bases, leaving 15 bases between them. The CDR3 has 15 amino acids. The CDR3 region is CASSPWTSINSPLHF. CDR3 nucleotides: TGTGCCAGCAGTCCTTGGACAAGTATTAATTCACCCCTCCACTTT.

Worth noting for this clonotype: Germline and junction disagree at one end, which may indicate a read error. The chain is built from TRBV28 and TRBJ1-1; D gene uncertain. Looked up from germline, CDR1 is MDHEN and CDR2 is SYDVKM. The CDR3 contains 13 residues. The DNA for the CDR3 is TGTGCCAGCAGCTTCCGCGGGTACACTGAAGCGTTCTTT. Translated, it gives CASSFRGYTEAFF.

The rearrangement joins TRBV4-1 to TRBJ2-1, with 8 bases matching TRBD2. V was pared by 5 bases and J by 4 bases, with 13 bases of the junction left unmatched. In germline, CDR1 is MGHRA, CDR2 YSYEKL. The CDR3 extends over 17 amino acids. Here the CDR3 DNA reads TGCGCCAGCAGCGAAGTTAGCGGGGAGGTCTCTTACAATGAGCAGTTCTTC. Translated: CASSEVSGEVSYNEQFF.

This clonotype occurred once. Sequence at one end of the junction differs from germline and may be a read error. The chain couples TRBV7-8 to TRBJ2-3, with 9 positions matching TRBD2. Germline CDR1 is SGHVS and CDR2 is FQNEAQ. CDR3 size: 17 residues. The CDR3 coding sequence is TGTGCCAGCAGCTTAGGACGTGGCGGGGGGGGCACAGATACGCCGTATTTT. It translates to CASSLGRGGGGTDTPYF. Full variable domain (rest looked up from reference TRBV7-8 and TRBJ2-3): GAGVSQSPRYKVAKRGQDVALRCDPISGHVSLFWYQQALGQGPEFLTYFQNEAQLDKSGLPSDRFFAERPEGSVSTLKIQRTQQEDSAVYLCASSLGRGGGGTDTPYFGPGTRLTVL.

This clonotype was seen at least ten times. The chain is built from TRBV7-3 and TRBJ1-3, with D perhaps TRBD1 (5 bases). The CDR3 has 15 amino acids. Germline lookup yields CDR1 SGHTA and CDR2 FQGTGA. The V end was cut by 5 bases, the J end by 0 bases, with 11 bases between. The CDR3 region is CASSLTGGSGNTIYF. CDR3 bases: TGTGCCAGCAGCCTCACTGGGGGCTCTGGAAACACCATATATTTT.